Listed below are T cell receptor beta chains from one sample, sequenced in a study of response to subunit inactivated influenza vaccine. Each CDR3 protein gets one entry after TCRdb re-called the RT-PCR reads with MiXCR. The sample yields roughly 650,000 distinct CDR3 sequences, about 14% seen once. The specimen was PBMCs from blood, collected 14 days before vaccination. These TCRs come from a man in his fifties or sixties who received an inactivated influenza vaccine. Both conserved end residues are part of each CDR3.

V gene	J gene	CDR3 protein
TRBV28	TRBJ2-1	CASSLYPDRGPYNEQFF
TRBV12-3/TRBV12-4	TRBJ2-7	CASSLLANSYEQYF
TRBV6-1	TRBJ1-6	CASNGGANSPLHF
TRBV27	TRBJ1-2	CASSLGGAAGYTF
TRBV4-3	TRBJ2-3	CASSQDRSGRTDTQYF
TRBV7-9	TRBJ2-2	CASSWVAGELFF
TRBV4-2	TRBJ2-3	CASSQATVGYSTDTQYF
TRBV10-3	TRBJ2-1	CVISESGSYNEQFF
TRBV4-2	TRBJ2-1	CASSQEGREVNEQFF
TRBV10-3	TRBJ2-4	CAISERAEGGAKNIQYF
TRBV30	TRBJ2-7	CAWSPTLRTSGFYEQYF
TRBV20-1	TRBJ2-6	CSAGQHGANVLTF
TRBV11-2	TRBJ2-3	CASSLLRGGQRDTQYF
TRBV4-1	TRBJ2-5	CASSQDLGLAGTSIHF
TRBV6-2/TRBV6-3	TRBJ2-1	CASSSGQRVDEQFF
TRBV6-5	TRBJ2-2	CASSSIGRVTNTGELFF
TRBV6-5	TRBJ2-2	CASNTNTGELFF
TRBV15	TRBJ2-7	CATSSRASALYEQYF
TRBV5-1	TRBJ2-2	CASSLDGGLTGELFF
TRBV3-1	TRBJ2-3	CASSRLAGGLSDTQYF
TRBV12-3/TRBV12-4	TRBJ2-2	CASSFHLGTGELFF
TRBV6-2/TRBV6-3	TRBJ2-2	CASSYSRGLGELFF
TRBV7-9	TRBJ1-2	CASRAGTDYGYTF
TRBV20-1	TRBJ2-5	CSARPGLAGGETQYF
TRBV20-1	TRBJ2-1	CTASANEQFF
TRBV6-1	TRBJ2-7	CASSEPGQGLYEQYF
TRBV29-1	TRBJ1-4	CSPGGEKLFF
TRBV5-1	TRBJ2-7	CASSQQQYEQYF
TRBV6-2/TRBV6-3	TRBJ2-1	CASLKRENEQFF
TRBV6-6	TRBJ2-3	CASRHDTQYF
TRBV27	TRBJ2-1	CASSFLLAGPYNEQFF
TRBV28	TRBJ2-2	CASSPGQGIGGELFF
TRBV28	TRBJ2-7	CARSSGQGRVQYF
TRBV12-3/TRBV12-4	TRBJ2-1	CASTFWGGGLSYNEQFF
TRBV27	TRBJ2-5	CASSLSGPKVLETQYF
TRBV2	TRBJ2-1	CASRRQGSSYNEQFF
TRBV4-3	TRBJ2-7	CASSQDRGSFYEQYF
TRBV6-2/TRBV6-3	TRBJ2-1	CASSSFSPDLYNEQFF
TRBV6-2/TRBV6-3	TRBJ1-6	CASSYSSGAWSKSSPLHF
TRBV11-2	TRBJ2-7	CASSSPRHVSEQYF
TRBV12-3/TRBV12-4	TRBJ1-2	CASSLGRGYTF
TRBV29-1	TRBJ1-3	CSAHGGQLSGNTIYF
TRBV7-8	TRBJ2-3	CASSVKVSGTGYTDTQYF
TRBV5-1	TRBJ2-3	CASSFTGLPSTDTQYF
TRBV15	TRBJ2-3	CATSRDLQSTDTQYF
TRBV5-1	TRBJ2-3	CASSSGLAGWTPSTDTQYF
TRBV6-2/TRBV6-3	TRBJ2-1	CASIRGAHASYNEQFF
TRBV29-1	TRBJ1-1	CSVEVPPSRGEAFF